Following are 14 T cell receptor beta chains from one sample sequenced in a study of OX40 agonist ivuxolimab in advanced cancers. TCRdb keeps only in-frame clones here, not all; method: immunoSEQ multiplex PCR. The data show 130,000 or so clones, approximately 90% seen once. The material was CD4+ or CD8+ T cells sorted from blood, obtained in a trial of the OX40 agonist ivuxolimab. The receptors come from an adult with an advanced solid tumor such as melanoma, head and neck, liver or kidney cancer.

CDR3 region: CASSPTGTGTGELFF. In DNA form, the CDR3 reads TGTGCCAGCAGTCCTACCGGGACAGGGACCGGGGAGCTGTTTTTT. The chain is built from TRBV6-5 and TRBJ2-2; TRBD1 aligns across 9 bases. This CDR3 spans 15 amino acids. Germline-derived CDR1 and CDR2 are MNHEY and SVGAGI. V shed 5 bases, J shed 5 bases, and the junction held 6 bases outside the gene matches.

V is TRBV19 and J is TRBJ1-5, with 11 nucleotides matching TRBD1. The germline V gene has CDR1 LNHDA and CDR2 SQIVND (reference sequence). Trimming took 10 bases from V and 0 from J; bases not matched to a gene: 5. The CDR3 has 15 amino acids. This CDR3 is CATRTGGGSNQPQHF. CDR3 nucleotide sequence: TGTGCCACTAGGACAGGGGGCGGTAGCAATCAGCCCCAGCATTTT.

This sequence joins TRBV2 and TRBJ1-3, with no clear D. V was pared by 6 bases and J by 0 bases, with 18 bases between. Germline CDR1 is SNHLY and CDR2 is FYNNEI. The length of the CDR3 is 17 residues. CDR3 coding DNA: TGTGCCAGCAGGAACCCCCTAGGACGGATCTCTGGAAACACCATATATTTT. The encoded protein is CASRNPLGRISGNTIYF.

CDR3 DNA sequence: TGTGCCAGCAGCTTAGGGACGGGAGGGCAGTACGAGCAGTACTTC. This encodes CASSLGTGGQYEQYF. This chain connects TRBV5-4 to TRBJ2-7; TRBD2 aligns across 8 bases. The CDR3 length is 15 residues. V lost 2 bases and J lost 4; bases outside the gene matches: 8. CDR1 is SGHNT and CDR2 is YYREEE in the germline V gene (reference sequence). Drawing the rest from reference TRBV5-4 and TRBJ2-7, the complete variable domain is ETGVTQSPTHLIKTRGQQVTLRCSSQSGHNTVSWYQQALGQGPQFIFQYYREEENGRGNFPPRFSGLQFPNYSSELNVNALELDDSALYLCASSLGTGGQYEQYFGPGTRLTVT.

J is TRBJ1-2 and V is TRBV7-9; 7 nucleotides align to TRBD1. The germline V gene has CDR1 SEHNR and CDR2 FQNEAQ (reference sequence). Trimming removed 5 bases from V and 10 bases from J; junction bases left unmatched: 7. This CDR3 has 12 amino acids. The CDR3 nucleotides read TGTGCCAGCAGCCTCGGACAGGAGGACTACACCTTC. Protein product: CASSLGQEDYTF.

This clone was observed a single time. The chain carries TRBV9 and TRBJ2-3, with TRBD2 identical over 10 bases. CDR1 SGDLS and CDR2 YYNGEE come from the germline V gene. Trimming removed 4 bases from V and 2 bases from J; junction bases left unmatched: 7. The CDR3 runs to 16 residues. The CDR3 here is CASSTRTSGNTDTQYF. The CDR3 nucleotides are TGTGCCAGCAGCACAAGGACTAGCGGCAACACAGATACGCAGTATTTT.

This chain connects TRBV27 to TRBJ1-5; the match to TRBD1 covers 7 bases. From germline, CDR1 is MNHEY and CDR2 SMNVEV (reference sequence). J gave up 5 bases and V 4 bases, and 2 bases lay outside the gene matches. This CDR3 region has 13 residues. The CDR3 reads CASSSQGDQPQHF. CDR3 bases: TGTGCCAGCAGTTCCCAGGGGGATCAGCCCCAGCATTTT.

CDR3 sequence (DNA): TGCGCCAGCAGCCCGCGGGACGCAGTTTACACTGAAGCTTTCTTT. Protein: CASSPRDAVYTEAFF. V usage is TRBV5-1 and J usage is TRBJ1-1; tentative D call: TRBD1 (5 bases). Trimming took off 4 bases at V and 3 bases at J, with 16 bases between the two ends. The CDR3 loop spans 15 amino acids. Germline V CDR1 and CDR2: SGHRS, YFSETQ.

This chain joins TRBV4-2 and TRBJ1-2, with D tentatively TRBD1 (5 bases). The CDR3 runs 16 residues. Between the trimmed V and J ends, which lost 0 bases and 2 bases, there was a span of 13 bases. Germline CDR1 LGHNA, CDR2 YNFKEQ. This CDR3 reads CASSQEGEVPNYGYTF. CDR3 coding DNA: TGTGCCAGCAGCCAAGAGGGGGAAGTACCAAACTATGGCTACACCTTC.

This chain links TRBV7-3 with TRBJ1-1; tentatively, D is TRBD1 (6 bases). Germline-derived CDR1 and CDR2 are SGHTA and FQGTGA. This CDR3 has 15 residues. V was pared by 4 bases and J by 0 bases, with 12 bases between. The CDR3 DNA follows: TGTGCCAGCAGCTCCGGACAGCTTTTGAACACTGAAGCTTTCTTT. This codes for CASSSGQLLNTEAFF.

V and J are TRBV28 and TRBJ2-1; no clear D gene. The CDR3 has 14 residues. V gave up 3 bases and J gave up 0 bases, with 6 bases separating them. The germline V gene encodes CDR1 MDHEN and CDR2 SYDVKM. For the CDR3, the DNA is TGTGCCAGCAGTTTCGAGAGCTCCTACAATGAGCAGTTCTTC. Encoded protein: CASSFESSYNEQFF.

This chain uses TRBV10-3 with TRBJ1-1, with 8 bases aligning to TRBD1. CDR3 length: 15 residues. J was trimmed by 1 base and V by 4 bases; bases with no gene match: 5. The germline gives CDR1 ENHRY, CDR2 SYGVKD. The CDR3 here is CAISGQGKRNTEAFF. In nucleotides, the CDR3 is TGTGCCATCAGTGGACAGGGGAAGAGGAACACTGAAGCTTTCTTT.

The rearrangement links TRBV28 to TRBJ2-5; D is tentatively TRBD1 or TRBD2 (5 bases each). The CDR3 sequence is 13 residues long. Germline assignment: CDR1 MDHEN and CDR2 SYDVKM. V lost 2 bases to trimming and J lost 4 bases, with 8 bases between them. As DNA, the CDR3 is TGTGCCAGCAGTTTAGGGGGAAGAGAGACCCAGTACTTC. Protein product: CASSLGGRETQYF.

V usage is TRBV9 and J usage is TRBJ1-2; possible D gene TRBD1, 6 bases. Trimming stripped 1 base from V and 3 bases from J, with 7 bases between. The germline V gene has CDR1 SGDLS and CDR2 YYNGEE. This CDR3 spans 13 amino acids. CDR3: CASSVRGDYGYTF. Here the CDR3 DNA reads TGTGCCAGCAGCGTAAGGGGGGACTATGGCTACACCTTC. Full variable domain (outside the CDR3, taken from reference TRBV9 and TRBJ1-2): DSGVTQTPKHLITATGQRVTLRCSPRSGDLSVYWYQQSLDQGLQFLIQYYNGEERAKGNILERFSAQQFPDLHSELNLSSLELGDSALYFCASSVRGDYGYTFGSGTRLTVV.